Listed here are 13 T cell receptor beta chains from one sample, sequenced in a study of tumor-infiltrating lymphocytes in primary liver carcinoma. Using a constant-region primer together with ProtoScript II reverse transcriptase, TCR beta cDNA was made from about 500 ng of total RNA. It was through three nested multiplex PCR rounds of slightly modified ARM-PCR that TCR beta libraries arose. Both of the initial two PCR rounds ran for around 9 cycles and employed TRBV1-TRBV30 forward primers alongside a C-beta reverse primer. TCRdb re-called the multiplex PCR reads through MiXCR, storing one row per CDR3 protein. The sample carries roughly 330,000 distinct CDR3 sequences, about two thirds recorded once. Blood RNA originated from unsorted whole blood, with germline DNA additionally extracted. Material for sequencing was peripheral blood. All receptors come from a middle-aged man with primary liver carcinoma and hepatitis B virus infection.

This clonotype was found many times. The chain uses TRBV24-1 and TRBJ2-3, with TRBD2 matching over 12 bases. Trimming took 5 bases from V and 5 from J; bases not matched to a gene: 4. Per the germline V gene, CDR1 is KGHDR and CDR2 is SFDVKD. The CDR3 is 15 residues long. The CDR3 sequence: CATSALTSGRDTQYF. DNA for the CDR3: TGTGCCACCAGTGCCCTGACTAGCGGGAGAGATACGCAGTATTTT.

Turning to this clonotype: One end of the junction fails to match germline, which may point to a read error. This rearrangement joins TRBV11-2 to TRBJ2-5, with TRBD2 as a possible D gene (6 bases). This CDR3 is 12 amino acids long. In germline, CDR1 is SGHAT, CDR2 FQNNGV. The CDR3 loop reads CASNLGGVGQYF. For the CDR3, the DNA is TGTGCCAGCAACTTAGGAGGGGTCGGCCAGTACTTC. The whole variable domain, remainder taken from reference TRBV11-2 and TRBJ2-5, is EAGVAQSPRYKIIEKRQSVAFWCNPISGHATLYWYQQILGQGPKLLIQFQNNGVVDDSQLPKDRFSAERLKGVDSTLKIQPAKLEDSAVYLCASNLGGVGQYFGPGTRLLVL.

On this clonotype itself: A read error is likely, as this CDR3 ends without the conserved phenylalanine or tryptophan. The rearrangement joins TRBV4-2 to TRBJ2-3; 10 bases are a match to TRBD2. In germline, CDR1 is LGHNA, CDR2 YNFKEQ. CDR3 length equals 16 residues. Trimming cost V 0 bases and J 4 bases; bases outside gene matches: 4. The chain's CDR3 is CASSQELAGFSDTQYL. For the CDR3, the DNA is TGTGCCAGCAGCCAAGAACTAGCGGGATTTTCAGATACGCAGTATCTT.

The V call is TRBV6-1, the J call TRBJ1-2, with D maybe TRBD1 (6 bases). Trimming removed 3 bases at V and 4 bases at J, with 15 bases between. Germline V CDR1 and CDR2: MNHNS, SASEGT. This CDR3 has 15 residues. CDR3 residues: CASSDTQGPTYGYTF. The CDR3 DNA is TGTGCCAGCAGTGATACGCAGGGGCCGACCTATGGCTACACCTTC.

Concerning this clonotype: The missing conserved phenylalanine or tryptophan at the end of this CDR3 makes a read error likely. The DNA is omitted, as the CDR3 cannot be located on it reliably, and the CDR3 follows TCRdb's listing. V and J are TRBV11-1 and TRBJ2-5. The CDR3 is made up of 12 amino acids, end residues included. The V gene's germline CDR1 is SGHAT and CDR2 FQDESV (reference sequence). This CDR3 reads CASSDQPQARYY.

Regarding this clonotype: Just one base apart from a much larger clone, this may be a read error. This chain connects TRBV6-6 to TRBJ1-1, with D possibly TRBD1 on 6 matching bases. The V and J ends lost 5 bases and 0 bases respectively, with 13 bases between them. Per the germline V gene, CDR1 is MNHNY and CDR2 is SVGAGI (reference sequence). The CDR3 contains 15 residues. CDR3 region: CASSRPGGLNTEAFF. CDR3 bases: TGTGCCAGCAGTCGGCCTGGGGGGCTGAACACTGAAGCTTTCTTT.

This clonotype was found a few times. A read error may be the cause here, since a much bigger clone is one base away. The chain couples TRBV5-1 to TRBJ2-2; D uncertain. The CDR3 has 15 residues. CDR1 is SGHRS, CDR2 YFSETQ, per germline. For the CDR3, the DNA is TGCGCCAGCAGCTTGGAGGGTTCGAACATCGGGGAGCTGTTTTTT. Amino acid sequence: CASSLEGSNIGELFF.

This clonotype came up once. The CDR3 sequence: CAGEGSSNQPQHF. Written as DNA, the CDR3 is TGTGCCGGGGAGGGCAGTAGCAATCAGCCCCAGCATTTT. The chain couples TRBV10-3 to TRBJ1-5; no firm D call. CDR3 length equals 13 residues. Germline CDR1 ENHRY, CDR2 SYGVKD. V shed 11 bases and J shed 0 bases, with 11 bases lying between them.

Notes on this clonotype: Just one base apart from a much larger clone, this may be a read error. This CDR3 is CASGLEGADTQYF. For the CDR3, the DNA is TGTGCCAGCGGCTTGGAAGGCGCAGATACGCAGTATTTT. The chain couples TRBV5-5 to TRBJ2-3; D gene uncertain. This CDR3 comprises 13 residues. The V gene's germline CDR1 is SGHKS and CDR2 YYEKEE (reference sequence).

Worth noting for this clonotype: The junction and the germline gene differ at one end; a read error may be behind it. The CDR3 reads CASSLAGREKLLF. CDR3 in DNA: TGTGCCAGTAGCTTAGCGGGAAGGGAAAAACTGTTATTT. V usage is TRBV7-9 and J usage is TRBJ1-4, with D unclear. There are 13 residues in the CDR3. The germline CDR1 and CDR2 sequences are SEHNR and FQNEAQ (reference sequence).

Comment on this clonotype: This sequence may be a read error, since a much larger clone differs from it by one base. The chain couples TRBV6-6 to TRBJ2-1; TRBD2 agrees at 8 bases. CDR1 and CDR2 (germline): MNHNY, SVGAGI (reference sequence). The CDR3 is 15 residues long. Trimming removed 6 bases from V and 10 bases from J; junction bases left unmatched: 14. CDR3 residues: CASSVSGTRPREQFF. For the CDR3, the DNA is TGTGCCAGCAGCGTATCCGGGACTAGACCCCGAGAGCAGTTCTTC.

By share, this clonotype ranks as medium-sized. CDR3 in amino acids: CASSSGYYGYTF. CDR3 bases: TGTGCCAGCAGCTCGGGATACTATGGCTACACCTTC. This chain uses TRBV11-2 with TRBJ1-2; D ambiguous. This CDR3 contains 12 residues. Germline V lookup: CDR1 SGHAT, CDR2 FQNNGV. Trimming stripped 4 bases from V and 3 bases from J, with 6 bases between.

This clonotype appeared many times. This chain uses TRBV4-1 with TRBJ2-5, with D hard to call. The CDR3 runs to 13 residues. Trimming took off 0 bases at V and 7 bases at J, with 9 bases between the two ends. In germline, CDR1 is MGHRA, CDR2 YSYEKL. DNA of the CDR3: TGCGCCAGCAGCCAAGATAATGGCGGGACCCAGTACTTC. It encodes CASSQDNGGTQYF.